The next 18 T cell receptor beta chains were all read from a single sample in a study of molecular identifiers for immune sequencing clone quantification. One entry per CDR3 protein results from TCRdb running MiXCR on the PCR reads. The top ten hold 0.78% of the sample, which has more than 550,000 distinct CDR3 sequences, about 25% seen once. Specimen: naive CD8+ T cells from blood, with Jurkat cell RNA spiked in. Subset defined: FACS-sorted CD8+CD4-CCR7+CD45RA+ naive T cells. The origin of the receptors is a human donor in good health. Some libraries in this study had Jurkat cell RNA spiked in.

This clonotype was observed at least ten times. The chain combines TRBV3-1 with TRBJ2-7; TRBD2 matches at 9 bases. CDR1 is LGHDT, CDR2 YNNKEL, per germline (reference sequence). There are 14 residues in the CDR3. With V trimmed by 3 bases and J by 4 bases, 4 bases remained unmatched. In DNA, the CDR3 is TGTGCCAGCAGCCAGTTTAGCGGGGGATACGAGCAGTACTTC. Translated: CASSQFSGGYEQYF.

Concerning this clonotype: The CDR3 ends on some other residue instead of the conserved phenylalanine or tryptophan, so this is likely a read error. This chain joins TRBV4-2 and TRBJ2-1; D perhaps matches TRBD2 (5 bases). V was clipped by 0 bases and J by 5 bases, with 14 bases between them. The length of the CDR3 is 16 residues. Germline CDR1 and CDR2: LGHNA and YNFKEQ. CDR3 sequence (DNA): TGTGCCAGCAGCCAAGATTGGCTGACGGAGGACAATGAGCAGTTCCTC. It codes for CASSQDWLTEDNEQFL.

Concerning this clonotype itself: This sequence may be a read error, since a much larger clone differs from it by one base. This chain links TRBV27 with TRBJ2-3, with D possibly matching TRBD2 (6 bases). The CDR3 loop spans 14 amino acids. Germline-derived CDR1 and CDR2 are MNHEY and SMNVEV (reference sequence). The CDR3 coding sequence is TGTACCAGCAGTTTGGCTAGCGCTACAGATACGCAGTATTTT. Encoded protein: CTSSLASATDTQYF.

This clonotype has just a few counts. The V and J genes are TRBV4-1 and TRBJ2-7; D is unclear. With 1 base removed from V and 1 base from J, the gap between germline ends came to 8 bases. This CDR3 is 14 amino acids long. CDR1 and CDR2 (germline): MGHRA, YSYEKL. DNA for the CDR3: TGCGCCAGCAGCCAAGTAGAAGCGTCCTACGAGCAGTACTTC. This encodes CASSQVEASYEQYF.

A single count supports this clonotype. V usage is TRBV19 and J usage is TRBJ2-7; possibly TRBD1 or TRBD2 for D (5 bases each). Germline V gene lookup returns CDR1 LNHDA and CDR2 SQIVND (reference sequence). The V gene lost 3 bases and the J gene lost 2 bases, with 14 bases spanning the gap. The CDR3 extends over 15 amino acids. The CDR3 DNA sequence: TGTGCCAGTAGTATCGGCCGGGACGGGACCTACGAGCAGTACTTC. Translated, it gives CASSIGRDGTYEQYF.

This clonotype was counted between two and nine times. With a much larger clone just one base away, this may be a read error. The chain couples TRBV5-1 to TRBJ1-1, with 7 bases matching TRBD1. Germline V gene data show CDR1 as SGHRS and CDR2 as YFSETQ. The CDR3 length is 11 residues. CDR3 sequence (DNA): TGCGCCAGCAGGACAGGGACTGGAGCTTTCTTT. Protein sequence: CASRTGTGAFF.

There are many counts of this clonotype. Germline is not matched at one junction end, which may reflect a read error. The chain couples TRBV12-5 to TRBJ2-7, with 7 bases aligning to TRBD1. The CDR3 has 13 amino acids. The germline V gene encodes CDR1 LGHNT and CDR2 FRNRAP. The CDR3 DNA reads TGTGCTAGTGGTTTAACCTCCGGGACAGAGCATTACTTC. This sequence encodes CASGLTSGTEHYF.

The chain has TRBV6-2 or TRBV6-3 and TRBJ2-2, with a tentative D call TRBD2 (5 bases). V was pared by 0 bases and J by 7 bases, with 21 bases between. This CDR3 contains 18 residues. Looked up from germline, CDR1 is MNHEY and CDR2 is SVGEGT. The CDR3 DNA follows: TGTGCCAGCAGTTACTCGAAAGCGGAGGAATACCGGATCGGGGAGCTGTTTTTT. Translated: CASSYSKAEEYRIGELFF.

The gene calls are TRBV13 and TRBJ2-5; 8 nucleotides agree with TRBD1. This CDR3 region has 14 residues. Germline V gene sequence: CDR1 PRHDT, CDR2 FYEKMQ (reference sequence). Trimming removed 3 bases from V and 6 bases from J; junction bases left unmatched: 6. The CDR3: CASSLSDRVKTQYF. The DNA for the CDR3 is TGTGCCAGCAGCTTGTCGGACAGGGTGAAGACCCAGTACTTC.

This clonotype showed up many times. The chain recombines TRBV30 with TRBJ2-7, with TRBD1 matching over 8 bases. The germline V gene encodes CDR1 GTSNPN and CDR2 SVGIG (reference sequence). The CDR3 spans 14 residues. V was clipped by 2 bases and J by 3 bases; unmatched bases: 6. CDR3 amino acids: CAWSFGQGDYEQYF. CDR3 nucleotide sequence: TGTGCCTGGAGTTTCGGACAGGGTGACTACGAGCAGTACTTC.

About this clonotype itself: This could be a read error, since a much larger clone is one nucleotide away. This chain connects TRBV9 to TRBJ2-3, with D perhaps assigned TRBD1 or TRBD2 (5 bases each). The CDR3 is 14 amino acids. Germline CDR1 reads SGDLS; CDR2 reads YYNGEE. CDR3 sequence reads: CASSATGTADTRYF. The DNA for the CDR3 is TGTGCCAGCAGCGCCACCGGGACCGCAGATACGCGGTATTTT.

The genes are TRBV23-1 and TRBJ1-1; possibly TRBD1 for D (6 bases). TRBV23-1 is recorded as an ORF, its role being uncertain. The CDR3 runs to 12 residues. V was shortened by 6 bases and J by 5 bases, with 10 bases between the two germline ends. The CDR3 reads CASRPQGTEAFF. CDR3 nucleotides: TGCGCCAGCAGACCACAGGGTACTGAAGCTTTCTTT.

The V call is TRBV4-1, the J call TRBJ2-1; TRBD2 aligns across 14 bases. Per the germline V gene, CDR1 is MGHRA and CDR2 is YSYEKL. The CDR3 is 16 residues long. With V trimmed by 0 bases and J by 6 bases, 1 base remained unmatched. The CDR3 region is CASSQEGLAGGNEQFF. CDR3 nucleotide sequence: TGCGCCAGCAGCCAAGAAGGACTAGCGGGGGGCAATGAGCAGTTCTTC.

This clonotype was counted many times. The chain uses TRBV3-1 and TRBJ1-2, with 7 bases that match TRBD1. Germline V gene lookup returns CDR1 LGHDT and CDR2 YNNKEL (reference sequence). The ends lost 4 bases at V and 6 bases at J; junction bases unmatched: 8. CDR3 size: 14 residues. In nucleotides, the CDR3 is TGTGCCAGCAGCCTTACCGGGACAGTTCATGGCTACACCTTC. Amino acid sequence: CASSLTGTVHGYTF.

With regard to this clonotype: Since a much larger clone is just one base distant, this may be a read error. V and J are TRBV5-6 and TRBJ1-2; 9 nucleotides agree with TRBD1. Germline CDR1 is SGHDT and CDR2 is YYEEEE. Germline trimming cut 3 bases from V and 10 bases from J; bases unmatched to any gene: 13. The CDR3 contains 15 residues. For the CDR3, the DNA is TGTGCCAGCAGCTCCGTAGGGGACAGGGAAGGCGACTACACCTTC. It translates to CASSSVGDREGDYTF.

In this sample, this clonotype turned up many times. The gene calls are TRBV4-3 and TRBJ2-7; either TRBD1 or TRBD2 may supply D (5 bases each). CDR3 size: 14 residues. Germline V gives CDR1 LGHNA, CDR2 YSLEER. The V and J ends lost 4 bases and 0 bases respectively, with 10 bases between them. The CDR3 reads CASSPGASSYEQYF. CDR3 DNA sequence: TGCGCCAGCAGCCCCGGGGCTAGCTCCTACGAGCAGTACTTC.

This clonotype was recorded at least ten times. The CDR3: CASSRESSGGQETQYF. The CDR3 DNA is TGCGCCAGCAGCCGGGAGTCTAGCGGGGGCCAAGAGACCCAGTACTTC. The chain combines TRBV5-1 with TRBJ2-5; TRBD2 matches at 10 bases. The CDR3 extends over 16 amino acids. Per germline, CDR1 SGHRS and CDR2 YFSETQ. V was clipped by 4 bases and J by 1 base; unmatched bases: 7.

This clonotype was picked up many times. CDR3 sequence: CASSATGRYIQYF. CDR3 DNA: TGTGCCAGCAGTGCGACAGGGAGGTACATTCAGTACTTC. The chain links TRBV6-2 or TRBV6-3 to TRBJ2-4; D is possibly TRBD1 (7 bases). Trimming left V 5 bases short and J 8 bases short, with 13 bases between. The CDR3 is made up of 13 amino acids. Germline values: CDR1 MNHEY, CDR2 SVGEGT.